The present T cell receptor beta chain was sequenced within a study of neoadjuvant anti-PD-1 for oral cavity cancer. At the level of the study: Patients without progression received a fourth nivolumab dose around day 43, then surgical resection on days 50-56.

This clone occurred a few times. This CDR3 contains 15 residues. Germline V gives CDR1 MNHNS, CDR2 SASEGT. V lost 0 bases and J 5 bases, leaving 13 bases between the germline ends. The method was immunoSEQ multiplex PCR; TCRdb's version includes in-frame clones alone and lacks a portion of them. The profile shows under 85,000 clones, about 84% of them singletons. This clonotype originated in a person between 35 and 79 years old with oral cavity squamous cell carcinoma. The sample consisted of PBMCs, taken before nivolumab (anti-PD-1) treatment. The chain links TRBV6-1 to TRBJ1-2, with TRBD1 as a possible D gene (5 bases). The CDR3 bases are TGTGCCAGCAGTGAAGCAGCAGGGAGGGAGTATGGCTACACCTTC. Its protein product is CASSEAAGREYGYTF.